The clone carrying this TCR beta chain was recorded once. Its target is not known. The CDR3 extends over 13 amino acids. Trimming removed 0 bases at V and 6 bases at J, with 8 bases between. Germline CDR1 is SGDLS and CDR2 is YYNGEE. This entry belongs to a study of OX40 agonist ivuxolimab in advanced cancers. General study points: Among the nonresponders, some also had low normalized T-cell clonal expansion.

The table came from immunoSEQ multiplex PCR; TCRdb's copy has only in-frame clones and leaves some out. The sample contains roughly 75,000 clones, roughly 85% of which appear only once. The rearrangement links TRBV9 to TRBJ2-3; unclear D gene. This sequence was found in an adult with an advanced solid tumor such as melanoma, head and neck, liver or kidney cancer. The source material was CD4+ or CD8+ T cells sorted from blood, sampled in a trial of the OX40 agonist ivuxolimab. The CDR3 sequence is CASSVGGPDTQYF. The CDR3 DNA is TGTGCCAGCAGCGTAGGTGGACCCGATACGCAGTATTTT.